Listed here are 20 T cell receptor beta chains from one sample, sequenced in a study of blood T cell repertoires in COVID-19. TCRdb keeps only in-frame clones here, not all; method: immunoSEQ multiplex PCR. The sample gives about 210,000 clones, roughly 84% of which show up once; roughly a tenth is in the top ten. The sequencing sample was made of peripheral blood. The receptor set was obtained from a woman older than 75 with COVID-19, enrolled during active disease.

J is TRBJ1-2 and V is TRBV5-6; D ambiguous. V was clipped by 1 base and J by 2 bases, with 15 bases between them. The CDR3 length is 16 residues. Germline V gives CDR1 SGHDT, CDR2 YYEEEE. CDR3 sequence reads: CASSLSPRALNYGYTF. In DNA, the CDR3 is TGTGCCAGCAGCTTGTCCCCCCGCGCCCTCAACTATGGCTACACCTTC.

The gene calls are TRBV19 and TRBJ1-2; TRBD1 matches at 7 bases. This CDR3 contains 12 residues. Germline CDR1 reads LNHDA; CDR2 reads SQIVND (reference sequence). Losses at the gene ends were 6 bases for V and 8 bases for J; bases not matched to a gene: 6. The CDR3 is CASSGQVSGYTF. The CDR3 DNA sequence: TGTGCCAGTAGCGGACAGGTATCGGGCTACACCTTC.

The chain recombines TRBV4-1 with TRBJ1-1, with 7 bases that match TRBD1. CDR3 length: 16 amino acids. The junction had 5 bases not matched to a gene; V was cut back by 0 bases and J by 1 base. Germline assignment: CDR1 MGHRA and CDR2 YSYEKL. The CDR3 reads CASSQDRRGTNTEAFF. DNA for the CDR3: TGCGCCAGCAGCCAAGACCGCAGGGGGACGAACACTGAAGCTTTCTTT.

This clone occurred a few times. The CDR3 is CASSYSSDGGANVLTF. The CDR3 DNA reads TGTGCCAGCAGTTACTCGAGCGACGGCGGGGCCAACGTCCTGACTTTC. The chain couples TRBV6-5 to TRBJ2-6; D is unclear. The CDR3 loop spans 16 amino acids. With 0 bases removed from V and 4 bases from J, the gap between germline ends came to 10 bases. Germline-derived CDR1 and CDR2 are MNHEY and SVGAGI.

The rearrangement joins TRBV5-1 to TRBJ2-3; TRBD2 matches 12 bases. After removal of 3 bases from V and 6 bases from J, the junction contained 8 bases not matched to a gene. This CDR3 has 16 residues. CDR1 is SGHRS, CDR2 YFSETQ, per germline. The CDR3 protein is CASSSTSSGGADTQYF. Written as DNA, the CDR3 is TGCGCCAGCAGCTCGACGTCTAGCGGGGGGGCGGATACGCAGTATTTT.

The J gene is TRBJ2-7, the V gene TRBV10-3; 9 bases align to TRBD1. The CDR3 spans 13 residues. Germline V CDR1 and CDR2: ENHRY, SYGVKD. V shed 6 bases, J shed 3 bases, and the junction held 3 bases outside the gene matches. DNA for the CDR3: TGTGCCATCAGGATGGGACAGGGCTACGAGCAGTACTTC. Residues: CAIRMGQGYEQYF.

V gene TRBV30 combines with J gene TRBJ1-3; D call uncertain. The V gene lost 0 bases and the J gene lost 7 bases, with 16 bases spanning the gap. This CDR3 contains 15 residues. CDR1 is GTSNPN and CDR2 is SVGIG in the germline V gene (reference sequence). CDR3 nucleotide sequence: TGTGCCTGGAGTGTAAGGACGGGGAACCGCAACACCATATATTTT. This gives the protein CAWSVRTGNRNTIYF.

CDR3 sequence reads: CASSLVGGNNQPQHF. The CDR3 bases are TGTGCCAGCAGCTTGGTCGGAGGAAACAATCAGCCCCAGCATTTT. The V gene is TRBV5-5, the J gene TRBJ1-5; D remains unclear. Germline loops: CDR1 SGHKS, CDR2 YYEKEE (reference sequence). V dropped 0 bases and J dropped 3 bases, with 10 bases sitting between them. CDR3 size: 15 residues.

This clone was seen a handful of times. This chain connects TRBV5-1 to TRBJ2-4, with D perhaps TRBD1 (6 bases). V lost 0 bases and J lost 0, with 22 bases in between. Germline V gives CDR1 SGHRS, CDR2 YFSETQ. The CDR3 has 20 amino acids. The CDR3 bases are TGCGCCAGCAGCTTGGATCCGGGCAGCTTAGGGGACATAGCCAAAAACATTCAGTACTTC. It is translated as CASSLDPGSLGDIAKNIQYF.

CDR3 amino acids: CASSQDNGGYNEQFF. DNA for the CDR3: TGCGCCAGCAGCCAAGATAACGGGGGCTACAATGAGCAGTTCTTC. The rearrangement links TRBV4-3 to TRBJ2-1; possible D gene TRBD2, 6 bases. CDR1 and CDR2 (germline): LGHNA, YSLEER. The CDR3 contains 15 residues. V lost 0 bases and J 3 bases, leaving 9 bases between the germline ends.

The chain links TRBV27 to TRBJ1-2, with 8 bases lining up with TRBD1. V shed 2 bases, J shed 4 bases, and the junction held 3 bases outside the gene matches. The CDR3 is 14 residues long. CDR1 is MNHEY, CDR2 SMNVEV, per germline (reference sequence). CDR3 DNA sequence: TGTGCCAGCAGTTTAAGGACAGGGATCTATGGCTACACCTTC. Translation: CASSLRTGIYGYTF.

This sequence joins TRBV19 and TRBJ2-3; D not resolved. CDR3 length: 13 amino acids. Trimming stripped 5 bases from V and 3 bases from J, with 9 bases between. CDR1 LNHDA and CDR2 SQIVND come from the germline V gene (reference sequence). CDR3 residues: CASSSTWTDTQYF. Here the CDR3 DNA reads TGTGCCAGTAGTTCAACTTGGACAGATACGCAGTATTTT.

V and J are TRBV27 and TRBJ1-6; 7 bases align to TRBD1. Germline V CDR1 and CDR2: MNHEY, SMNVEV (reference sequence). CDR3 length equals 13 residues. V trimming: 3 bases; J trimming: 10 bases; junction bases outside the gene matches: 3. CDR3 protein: CASSLTGLSPLHF. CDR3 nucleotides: TGTGCCAGCAGTTTGACAGGGTTGTCACCCCTCCACTTT.

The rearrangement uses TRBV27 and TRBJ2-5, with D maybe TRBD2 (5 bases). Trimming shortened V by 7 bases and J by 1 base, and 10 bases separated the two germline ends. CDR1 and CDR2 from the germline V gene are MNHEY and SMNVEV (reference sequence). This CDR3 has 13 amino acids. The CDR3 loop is CASKPDFQETQYF. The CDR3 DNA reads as TGTGCCAGCAAACCGGACTTCCAAGAGACCCAGTACTTC.

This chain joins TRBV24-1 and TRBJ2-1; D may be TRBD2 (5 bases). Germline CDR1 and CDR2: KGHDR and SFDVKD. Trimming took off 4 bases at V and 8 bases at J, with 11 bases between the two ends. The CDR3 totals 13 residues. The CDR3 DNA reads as TGTGCCACCAGTGACGTACACGGGGATGAGCAGTTCTTC. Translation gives CATSDVHGDEQFF.

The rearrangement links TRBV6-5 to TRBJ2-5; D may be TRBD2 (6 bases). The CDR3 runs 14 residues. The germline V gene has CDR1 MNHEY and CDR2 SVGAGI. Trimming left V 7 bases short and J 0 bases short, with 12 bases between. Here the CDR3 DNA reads TGTGCCAGCACCCCGCGGGGCTACCAAGAGACCCAGTACTTC. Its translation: CASTPRGYQETQYF.

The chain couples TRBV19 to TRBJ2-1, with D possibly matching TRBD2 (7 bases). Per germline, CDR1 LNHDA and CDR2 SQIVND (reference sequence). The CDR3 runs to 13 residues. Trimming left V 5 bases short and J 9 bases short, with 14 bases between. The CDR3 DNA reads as TGTGCCAGTAGTGGGGGGGCTTCTGGTGAGCAGTTCTTC. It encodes CASSGGASGEQFF.

CDR3 loop: CASSLMRGTETQYF. CDR3 nucleotides: TGTGCCAGCAGCTTAATGCGGGGGACGGAGACCCAGTACTTC. The chain recombines TRBV7-9 with TRBJ2-5, with 7 bases matching TRBD2. Germline loops: CDR1 SEHNR, CDR2 FQNEAQ (reference sequence). Unmatched junction bases numbered 5, after V lost 2 bases and J lost 5 bases. The CDR3 sequence is 14 residues long.

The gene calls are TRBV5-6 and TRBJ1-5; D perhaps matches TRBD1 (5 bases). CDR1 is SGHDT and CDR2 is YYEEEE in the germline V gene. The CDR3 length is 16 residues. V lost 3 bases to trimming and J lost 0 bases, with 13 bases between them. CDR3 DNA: TGTGCCAGCAGCTACTCACAGGTTTATAGCAATCAGCCCCAGCATTTT. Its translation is CASSYSQVYSNQPQHF.

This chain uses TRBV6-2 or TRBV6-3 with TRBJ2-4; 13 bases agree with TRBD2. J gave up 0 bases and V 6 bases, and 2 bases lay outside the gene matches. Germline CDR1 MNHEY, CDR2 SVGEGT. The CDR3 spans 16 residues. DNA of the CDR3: TGTGCCAGCAGCCGGACTAGCGGGGGAGCCAAAAACATTCAGTACTTC. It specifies CASSRTSGGAKNIQYF.